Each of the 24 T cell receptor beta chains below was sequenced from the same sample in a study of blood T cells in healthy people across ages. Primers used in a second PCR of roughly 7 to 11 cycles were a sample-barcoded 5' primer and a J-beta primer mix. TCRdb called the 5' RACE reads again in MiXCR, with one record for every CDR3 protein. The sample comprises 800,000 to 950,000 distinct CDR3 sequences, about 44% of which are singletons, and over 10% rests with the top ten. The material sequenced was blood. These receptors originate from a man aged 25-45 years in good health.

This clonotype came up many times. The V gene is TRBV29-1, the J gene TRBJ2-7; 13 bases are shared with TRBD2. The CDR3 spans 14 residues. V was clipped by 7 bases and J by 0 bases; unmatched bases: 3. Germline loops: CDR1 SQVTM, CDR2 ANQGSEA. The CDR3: CSAGLAGASYEQYF. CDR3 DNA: TGCAGCGCCGGACTAGCGGGGGCCTCCTACGAGCAGTACTTC.

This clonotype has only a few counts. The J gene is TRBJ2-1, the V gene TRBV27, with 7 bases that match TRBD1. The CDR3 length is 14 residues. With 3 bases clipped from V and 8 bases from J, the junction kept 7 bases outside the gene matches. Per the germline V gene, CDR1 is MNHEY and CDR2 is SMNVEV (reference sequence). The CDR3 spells CASSFLDRVDEQFF. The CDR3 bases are TGTGCCAGCAGTTTCCTAGACAGGGTGGATGAGCAGTTCTTC.

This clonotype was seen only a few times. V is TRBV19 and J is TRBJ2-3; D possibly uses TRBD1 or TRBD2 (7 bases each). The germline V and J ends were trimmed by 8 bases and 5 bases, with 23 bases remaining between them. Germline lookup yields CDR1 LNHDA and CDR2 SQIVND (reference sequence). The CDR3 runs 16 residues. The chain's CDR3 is CASPNRDSAGVDTQYF. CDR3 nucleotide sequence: TGTGCCAGTCCCAACCGGGACAGTGCGGGGGTAGATACGCAGTATTTT.

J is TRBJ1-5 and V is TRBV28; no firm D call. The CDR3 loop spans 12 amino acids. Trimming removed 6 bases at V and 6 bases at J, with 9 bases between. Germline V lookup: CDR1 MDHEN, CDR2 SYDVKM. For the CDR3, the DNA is TGTGCCAGCAGGCCCGGCTCTCAGCCCCAGCATTTT. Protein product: CASRPGSQPQHF.

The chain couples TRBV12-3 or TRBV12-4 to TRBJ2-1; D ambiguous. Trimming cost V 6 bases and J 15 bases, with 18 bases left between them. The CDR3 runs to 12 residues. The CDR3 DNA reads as TGTGCCAGCAGCCCGAAATCAGGTTTATGGTTCTTC. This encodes CASSPKSGLWFF.

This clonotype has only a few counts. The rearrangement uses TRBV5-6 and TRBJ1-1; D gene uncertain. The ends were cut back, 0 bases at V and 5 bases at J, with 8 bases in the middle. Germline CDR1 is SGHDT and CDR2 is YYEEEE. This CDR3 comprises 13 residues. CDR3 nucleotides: TGTGCCAGCAGCTTGGCTTCGGTAACTGAAGCTTTCTTT. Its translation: CASSLASVTEAFF.

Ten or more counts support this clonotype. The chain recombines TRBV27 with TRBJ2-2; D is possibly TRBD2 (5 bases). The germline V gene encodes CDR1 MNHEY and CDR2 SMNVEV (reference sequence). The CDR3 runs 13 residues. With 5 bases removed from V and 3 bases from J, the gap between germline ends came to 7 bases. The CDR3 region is CASSVGDTGELFF. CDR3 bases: TGTGCCAGCAGTGTCGGGGACACCGGGGAGCTGTTTTTT.

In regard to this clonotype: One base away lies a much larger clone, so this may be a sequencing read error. The CDR3 is CACSLGGGRNTQYF. DNA of the CDR3: TGTGCCTGCAGTTTAGGCGGGGGGAGGAATACGCAGTATTTT. The J gene is TRBJ2-3, the V gene TRBV27; 8 bases match TRBD2. The V gene's germline CDR1 is MNHEY and CDR2 SMNVEV (reference sequence). The CDR3 runs 14 residues.

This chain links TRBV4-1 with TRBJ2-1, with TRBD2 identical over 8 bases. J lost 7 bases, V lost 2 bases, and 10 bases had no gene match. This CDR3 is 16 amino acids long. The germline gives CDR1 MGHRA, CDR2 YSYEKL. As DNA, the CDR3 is TGCGCCAGCAGCCAAACCCTAGCGGGCCCCGGGAATGAGCAGTTCTTC. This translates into CASSQTLAGPGNEQFF.

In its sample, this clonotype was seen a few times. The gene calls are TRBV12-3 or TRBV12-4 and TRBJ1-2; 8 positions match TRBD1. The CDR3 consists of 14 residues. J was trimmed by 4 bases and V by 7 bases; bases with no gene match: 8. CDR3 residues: CASTPGGRGYGYTF. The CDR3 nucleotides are TGTGCCAGCACCCCAGGGGGCCGGGGCTATGGCTACACCTTC.

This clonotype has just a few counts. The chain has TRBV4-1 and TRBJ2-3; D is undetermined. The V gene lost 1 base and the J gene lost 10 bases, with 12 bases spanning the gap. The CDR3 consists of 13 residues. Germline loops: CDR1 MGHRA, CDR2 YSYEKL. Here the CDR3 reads CASSQAGRSAQYF. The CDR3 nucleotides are TGCGCCAGCAGCCAAGCCGGACGATCAGCGCAGTATTTT.

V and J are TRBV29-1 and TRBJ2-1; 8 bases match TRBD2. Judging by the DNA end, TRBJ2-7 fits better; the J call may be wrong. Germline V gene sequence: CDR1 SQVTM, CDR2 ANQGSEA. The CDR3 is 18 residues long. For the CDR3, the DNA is TGCAGCGTTGATAGTGAGACTAGCGATATCCTCTCCTACAATGAGCAGTACTTC. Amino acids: CSVDSETSDILSYNEQYF.

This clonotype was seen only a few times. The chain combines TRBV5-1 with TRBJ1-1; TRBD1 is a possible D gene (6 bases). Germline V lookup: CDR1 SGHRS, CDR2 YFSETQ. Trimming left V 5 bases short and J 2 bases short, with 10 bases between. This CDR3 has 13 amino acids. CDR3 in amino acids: CASSRTANTEAFF. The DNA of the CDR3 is TGCGCCAGCAGTAGGACAGCCAACACTGAAGCTTTCTTT.

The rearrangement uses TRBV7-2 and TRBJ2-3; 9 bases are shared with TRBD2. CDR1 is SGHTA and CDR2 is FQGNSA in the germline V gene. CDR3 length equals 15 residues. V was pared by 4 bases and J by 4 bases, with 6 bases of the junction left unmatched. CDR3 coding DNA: TGTGCCAGCAGCTGGCGGGGGGGCCTAGCAGATACGCAGTATTTT. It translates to CASSWRGGLADTQYF. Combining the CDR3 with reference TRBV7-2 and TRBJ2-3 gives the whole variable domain GAGVSQSPSNKVTEKGKDVELRCDPISGHTALYWYRQSLGQGLEFLIYFQGNSAPDKSGLPSDRFSAERTGGSVSTLTIQRTQQEDSAVYLCASSWRGGLADTQYFGPGTRLTVL.

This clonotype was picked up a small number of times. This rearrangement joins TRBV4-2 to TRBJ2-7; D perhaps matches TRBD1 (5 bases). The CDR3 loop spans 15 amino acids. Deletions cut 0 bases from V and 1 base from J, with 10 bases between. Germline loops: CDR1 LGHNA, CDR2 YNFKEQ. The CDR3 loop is CASSQDGQGSYEQYF. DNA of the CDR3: TGTGCCAGCAGCCAAGATGGGCAGGGATCCTACGAGCAGTACTTC.

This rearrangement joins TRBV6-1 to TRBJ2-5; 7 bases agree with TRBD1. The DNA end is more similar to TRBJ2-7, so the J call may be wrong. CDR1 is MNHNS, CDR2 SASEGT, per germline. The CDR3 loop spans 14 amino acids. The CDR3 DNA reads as TGTGCCAGCAGTGATAGGGGGCAGCTCAGCGAGCAGTACTTC. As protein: CASSDRGQLSEQYF.

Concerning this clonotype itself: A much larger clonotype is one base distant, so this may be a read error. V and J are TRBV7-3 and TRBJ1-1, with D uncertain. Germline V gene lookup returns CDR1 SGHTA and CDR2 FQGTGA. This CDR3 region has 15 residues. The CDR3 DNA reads TGTGCCAGCAGCTTAACGGGTCCAGAGAACACTAAAGCTTTCTTT. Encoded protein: CASSLTGPENTKAFF.

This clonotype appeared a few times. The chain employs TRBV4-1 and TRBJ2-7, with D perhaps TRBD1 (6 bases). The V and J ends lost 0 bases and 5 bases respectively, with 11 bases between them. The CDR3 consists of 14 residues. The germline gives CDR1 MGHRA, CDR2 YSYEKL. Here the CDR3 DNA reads TGCGCCAGCAGCCAAGACACAGGGTTCGACGAGCAGTACTTC. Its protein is CASSQDTGFDEQYF.

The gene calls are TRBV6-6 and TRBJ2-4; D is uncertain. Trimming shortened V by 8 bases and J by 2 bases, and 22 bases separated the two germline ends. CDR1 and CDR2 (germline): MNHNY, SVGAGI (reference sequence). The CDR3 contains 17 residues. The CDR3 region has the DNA TGTGCCAGCCGGACCCATTTAGGGTTAGGGTCCAAAAACATTCAGTACTTC. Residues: CASRTHLGLGSKNIQYF.

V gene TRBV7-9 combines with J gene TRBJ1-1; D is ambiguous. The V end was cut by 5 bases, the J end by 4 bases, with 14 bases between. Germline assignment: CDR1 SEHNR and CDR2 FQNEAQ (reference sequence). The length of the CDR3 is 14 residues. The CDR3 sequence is CASSLESGSTEAFF. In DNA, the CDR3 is TGTGCCAGCAGCCTAGAGTCAGGAAGCACTGAAGCTTTCTTT.

The CDR3 DNA sequence: TGTGCCAGCAGCGGCAGGACAGCCCAGCAGCCCCAGCATTTT. Translation gives CASSGRTAQQPQHF. This chain joins TRBV5-6 and TRBJ1-5, with D possibly TRBD1 on 6 matching bases. Trimming left V 4 bases short and J 7 bases short, with 15 bases between. There are 14 residues in the CDR3. Per the germline V gene, CDR1 is SGHDT and CDR2 is YYEEEE.

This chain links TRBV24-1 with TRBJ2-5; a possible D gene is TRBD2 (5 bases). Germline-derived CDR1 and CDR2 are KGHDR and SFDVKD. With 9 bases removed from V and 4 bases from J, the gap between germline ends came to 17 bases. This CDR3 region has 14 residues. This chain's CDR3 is CATRPRGEGETQYF. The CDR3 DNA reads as TGTGCCACCCGACCACGGGGAGAAGGAGAGACCCAGTACTTC.

CDR3 sequence (DNA): TGTGCCAGCAGCGTGTCGGGGGGCTCTACCGGGGAGCTGTTTTTT. As protein: CASSVSGGSTGELFF. The chain has TRBV9 and TRBJ2-2; the D gene is possibly TRBD2 (7 bases). Trimming removed 2 bases from V and 5 bases from J, with 13 bases in between. The CDR3 runs 15 residues. CDR1 is SGDLS and CDR2 is YYNGEE in the germline V gene.

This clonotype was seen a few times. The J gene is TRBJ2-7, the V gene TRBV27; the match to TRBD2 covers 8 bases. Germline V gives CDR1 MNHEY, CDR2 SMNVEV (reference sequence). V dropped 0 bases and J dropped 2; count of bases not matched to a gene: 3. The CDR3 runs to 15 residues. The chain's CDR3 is CASSLSGGGTYEQYF. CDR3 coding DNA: TGTGCCAGCAGTTTATCGGGCGGGGGGACCTACGAGCAGTACTTC.